These 8 T cell receptor beta chains originate from one sample sequenced in a study of blood T cell repertoires in COVID-19. The assay was immunoSEQ multiplex PCR, and TCRdb's table has in-frame clones only and misses some. There are around 280,000 clones in the sample; around 92% occur only once, and around 10% lies in the top ten. The sample was peripheral blood. All receptors come from a woman aged 30 to 39 with COVID-19, enrolled during active disease.

The gene calls are TRBV11-2 and TRBJ2-3; tentatively, D is TRBD2 (6 bases). The CDR3 totals 14 residues. Looked up from germline, CDR1 is SGHAT and CDR2 is FQNNGV. Deletions cut 1 base from V and 6 bases from J, with 11 bases between. The CDR3 bases are TGTGCCAGCAGCTTAGTTCGGGAGTCCGATACGCAGTATTTT. Translating gives CASSLVRESDTQYF. Using reference TRBV11-2 and TRBJ2-3 for the parts outside the CDR3, the full variable domain is EAGVAQSPRYKIIEKRQSVAFWCNPISGHATLYWYQQILGQGPKLLIQFQNNGVVDDSQLPKDRFSAERLKGVDSTLKIQPAKLEDSAVYLCASSLVRESDTQYFGPGTRLTVL.

This chain uses TRBV29-1 with TRBJ1-2; D ambiguous. Trimming took 3 bases from V and 8 from J, leaving 19 bases between them. CDR1 and CDR2 (germline): SQVTM, ANQGSEA. This CDR3 has 14 amino acids. CDR3 loop: CSVESGLFLGGYTF. Here the CDR3 DNA reads TGCAGCGTTGAGTCCGGACTTTTTCTAGGGGGCTACACCTTC.

The chain joins TRBV6-5 to TRBJ2-7; D gene uncertain. CDR1 is MNHEY and CDR2 is SVGAGI in the germline V gene. V lost 5 bases, J lost 2 bases, and 10 bases lay in between. This CDR3 has 13 residues. The CDR3 reads CASSTRLTYEQYF. Here the CDR3 DNA reads TGTGCCAGCAGTACGCGCCTTACCTACGAGCAGTACTTC.

The sample holds one count of this clone. This chain links TRBV21-1 with TRBJ2-3; the D call of TRBD2 is as the table states it, not checked on the DNA. TRBV21-1 is deemed a pseudogene. The CDR3 loop spans 12 amino acids. The CDR3 loop reads CAILTGADTQYF. The CDR3 nucleotides read TGTGCCATCCTCACCGGAGCAGATACGCAGTATTTT.

V usage is TRBV11-3 and J usage is TRBJ2-5, with 7 bases identical to TRBD2. Germline V gives CDR1 SGHNT, CDR2 YENEEA. The CDR3 runs to 12 residues. Trimming at V came to 5 bases and at J to 7 bases, leaving 4 bases not matched to a gene. Here the CDR3 reads CASSRGGGTQYF. The CDR3 DNA follows: TGTGCCAGCAGCCGAGGCGGGGGGACCCAGTACTTC.

This clone was counted a single time. This sequence joins TRBV15 and TRBJ1-2; D perhaps matches TRBD1 (5 bases). Germline lookup yields CDR1 LNHNV and CDR2 YYDKDF (reference sequence). Trimming shortened V by 6 bases and J by 0 bases, and 11 bases separated the two germline ends. The CDR3 runs to 14 residues. CDR3 loop: CATRQGTPNYGYTF. CDR3 bases: TGTGCCACCAGGCAGGGCACACCTAACTATGGCTACACCTTC.

This chain connects TRBV13 to TRBJ1-1; TRBD1 aligns across 10 bases. Germline V lookup: CDR1 PRHDT, CDR2 FYEKMQ (reference sequence). The CDR3 contains 16 residues. V lost 6 bases, J lost 2 bases, and 9 bases stayed unmatched. CDR3 coding DNA: TGTGCCAGCAGACTCAAGGGGACAGGGGATAACACTGAAGCTTTCTTT. This sequence encodes CASRLKGTGDNTEAFF.

The chain is built from TRBV5-1 and TRBJ2-3, with 7 bases identical to TRBD2. V lost 4 bases to trimming and J lost 4 bases; unmatched junction nucleotides: 9. The CDR3 length is 15 residues. The germline V gene encodes CDR1 SGHRS and CDR2 YFSETQ. CDR3 nucleotide sequence: TGCGCCAGCAGCCCTAGCGGAAATGGGGCAGATACGCAGTATTTT. Translated: CASSPSGNGADTQYF.